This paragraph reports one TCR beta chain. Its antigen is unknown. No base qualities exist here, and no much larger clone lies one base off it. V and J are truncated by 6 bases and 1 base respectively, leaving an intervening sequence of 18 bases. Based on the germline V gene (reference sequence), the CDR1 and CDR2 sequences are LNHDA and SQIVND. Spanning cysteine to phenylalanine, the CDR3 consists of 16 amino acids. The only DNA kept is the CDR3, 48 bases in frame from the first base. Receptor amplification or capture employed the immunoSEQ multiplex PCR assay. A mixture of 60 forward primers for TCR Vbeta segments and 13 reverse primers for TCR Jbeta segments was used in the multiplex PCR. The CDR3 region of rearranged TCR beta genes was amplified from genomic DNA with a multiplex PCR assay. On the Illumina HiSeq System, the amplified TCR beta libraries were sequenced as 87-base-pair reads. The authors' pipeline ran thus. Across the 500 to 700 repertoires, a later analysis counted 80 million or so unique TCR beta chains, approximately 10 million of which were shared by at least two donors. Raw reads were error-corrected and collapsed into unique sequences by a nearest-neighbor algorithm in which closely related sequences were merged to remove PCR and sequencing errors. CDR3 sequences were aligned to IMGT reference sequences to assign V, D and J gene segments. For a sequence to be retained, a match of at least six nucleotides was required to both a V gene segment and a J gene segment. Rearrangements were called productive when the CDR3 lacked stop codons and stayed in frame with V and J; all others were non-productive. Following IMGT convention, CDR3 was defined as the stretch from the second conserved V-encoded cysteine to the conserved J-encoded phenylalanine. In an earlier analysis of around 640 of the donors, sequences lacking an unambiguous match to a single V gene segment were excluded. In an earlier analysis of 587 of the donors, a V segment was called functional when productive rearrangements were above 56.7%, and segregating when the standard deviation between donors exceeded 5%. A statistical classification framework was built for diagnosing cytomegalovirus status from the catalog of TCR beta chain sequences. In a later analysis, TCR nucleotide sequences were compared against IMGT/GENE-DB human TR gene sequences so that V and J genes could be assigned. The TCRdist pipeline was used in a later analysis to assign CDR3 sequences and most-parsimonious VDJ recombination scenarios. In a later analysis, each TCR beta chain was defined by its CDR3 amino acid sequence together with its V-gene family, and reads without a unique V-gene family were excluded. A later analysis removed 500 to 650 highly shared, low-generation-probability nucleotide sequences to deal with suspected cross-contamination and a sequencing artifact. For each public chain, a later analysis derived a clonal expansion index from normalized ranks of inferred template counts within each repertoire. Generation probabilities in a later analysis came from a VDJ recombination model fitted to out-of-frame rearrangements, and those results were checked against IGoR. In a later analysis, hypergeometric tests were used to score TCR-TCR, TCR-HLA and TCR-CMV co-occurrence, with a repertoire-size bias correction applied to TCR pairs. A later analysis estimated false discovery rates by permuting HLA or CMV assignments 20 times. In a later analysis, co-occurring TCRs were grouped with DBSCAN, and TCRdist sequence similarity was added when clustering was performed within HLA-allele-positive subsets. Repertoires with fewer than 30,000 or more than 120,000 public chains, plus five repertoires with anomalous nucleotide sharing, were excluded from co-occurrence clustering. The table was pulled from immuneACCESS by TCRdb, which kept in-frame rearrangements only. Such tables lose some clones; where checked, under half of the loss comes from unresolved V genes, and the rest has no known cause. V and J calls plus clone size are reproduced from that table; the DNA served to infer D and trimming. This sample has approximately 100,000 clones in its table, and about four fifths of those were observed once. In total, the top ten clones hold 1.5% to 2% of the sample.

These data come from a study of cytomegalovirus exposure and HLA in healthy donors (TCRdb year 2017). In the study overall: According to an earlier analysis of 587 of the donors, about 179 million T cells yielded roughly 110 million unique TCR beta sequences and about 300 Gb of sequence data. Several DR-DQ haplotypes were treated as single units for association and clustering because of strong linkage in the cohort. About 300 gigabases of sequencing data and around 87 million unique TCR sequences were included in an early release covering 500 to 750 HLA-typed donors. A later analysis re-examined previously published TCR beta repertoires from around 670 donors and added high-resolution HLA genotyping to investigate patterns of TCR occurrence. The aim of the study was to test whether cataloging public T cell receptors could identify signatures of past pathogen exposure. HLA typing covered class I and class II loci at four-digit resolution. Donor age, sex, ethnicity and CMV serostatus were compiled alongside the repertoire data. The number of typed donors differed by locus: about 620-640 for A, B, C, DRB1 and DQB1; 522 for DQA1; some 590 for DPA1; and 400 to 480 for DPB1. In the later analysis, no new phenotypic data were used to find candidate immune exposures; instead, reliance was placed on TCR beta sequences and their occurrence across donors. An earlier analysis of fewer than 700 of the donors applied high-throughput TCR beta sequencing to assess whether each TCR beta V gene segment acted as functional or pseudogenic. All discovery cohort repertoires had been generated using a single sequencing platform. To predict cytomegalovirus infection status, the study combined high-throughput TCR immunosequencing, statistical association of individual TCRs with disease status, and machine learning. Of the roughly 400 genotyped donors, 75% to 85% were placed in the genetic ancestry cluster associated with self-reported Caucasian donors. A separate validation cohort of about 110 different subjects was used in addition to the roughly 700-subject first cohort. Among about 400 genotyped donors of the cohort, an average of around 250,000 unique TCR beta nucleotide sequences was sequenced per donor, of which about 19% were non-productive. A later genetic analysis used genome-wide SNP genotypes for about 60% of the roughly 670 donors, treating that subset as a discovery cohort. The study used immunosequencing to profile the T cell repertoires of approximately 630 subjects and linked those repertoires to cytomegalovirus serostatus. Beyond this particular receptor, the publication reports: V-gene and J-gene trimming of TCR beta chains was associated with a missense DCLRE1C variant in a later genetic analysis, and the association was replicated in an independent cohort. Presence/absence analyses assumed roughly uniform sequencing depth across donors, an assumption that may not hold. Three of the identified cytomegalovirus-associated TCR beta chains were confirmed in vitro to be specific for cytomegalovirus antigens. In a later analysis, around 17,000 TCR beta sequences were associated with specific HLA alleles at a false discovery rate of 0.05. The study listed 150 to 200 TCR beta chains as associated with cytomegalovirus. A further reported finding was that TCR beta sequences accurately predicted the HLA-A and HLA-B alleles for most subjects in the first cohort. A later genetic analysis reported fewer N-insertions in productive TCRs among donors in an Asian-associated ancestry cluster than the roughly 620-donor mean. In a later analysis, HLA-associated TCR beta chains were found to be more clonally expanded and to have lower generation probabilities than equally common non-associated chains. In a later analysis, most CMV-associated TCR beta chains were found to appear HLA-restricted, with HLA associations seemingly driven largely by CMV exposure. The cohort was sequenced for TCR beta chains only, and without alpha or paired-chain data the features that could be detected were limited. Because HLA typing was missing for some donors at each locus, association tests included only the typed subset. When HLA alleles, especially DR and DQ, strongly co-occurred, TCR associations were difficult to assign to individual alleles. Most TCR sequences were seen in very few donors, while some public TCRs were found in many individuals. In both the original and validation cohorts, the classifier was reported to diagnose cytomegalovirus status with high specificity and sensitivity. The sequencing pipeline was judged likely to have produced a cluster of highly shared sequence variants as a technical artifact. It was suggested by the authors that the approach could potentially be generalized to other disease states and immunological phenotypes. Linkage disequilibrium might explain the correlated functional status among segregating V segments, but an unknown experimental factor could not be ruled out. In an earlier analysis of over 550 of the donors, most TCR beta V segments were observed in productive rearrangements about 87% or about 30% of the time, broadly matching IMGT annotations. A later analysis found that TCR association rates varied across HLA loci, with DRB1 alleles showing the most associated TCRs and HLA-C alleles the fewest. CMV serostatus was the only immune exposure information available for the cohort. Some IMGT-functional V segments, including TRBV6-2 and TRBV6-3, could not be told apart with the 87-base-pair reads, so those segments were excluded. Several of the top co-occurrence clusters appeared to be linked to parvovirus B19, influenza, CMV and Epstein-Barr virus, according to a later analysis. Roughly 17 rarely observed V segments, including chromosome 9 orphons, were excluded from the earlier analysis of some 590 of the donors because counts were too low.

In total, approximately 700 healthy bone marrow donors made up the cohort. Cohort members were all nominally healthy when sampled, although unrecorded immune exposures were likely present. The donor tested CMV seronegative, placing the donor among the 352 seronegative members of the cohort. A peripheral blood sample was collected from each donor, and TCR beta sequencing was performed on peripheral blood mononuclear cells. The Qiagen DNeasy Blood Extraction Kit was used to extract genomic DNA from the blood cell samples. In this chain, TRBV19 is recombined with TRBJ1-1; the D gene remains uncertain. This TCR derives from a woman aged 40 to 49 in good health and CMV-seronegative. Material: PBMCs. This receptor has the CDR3 CASSLSPSPGNTEAFF. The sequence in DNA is TGTGCCAGTAGCCTCTCTCCAAGTCCGGGGAACACTGAAGCTTTCTTT.